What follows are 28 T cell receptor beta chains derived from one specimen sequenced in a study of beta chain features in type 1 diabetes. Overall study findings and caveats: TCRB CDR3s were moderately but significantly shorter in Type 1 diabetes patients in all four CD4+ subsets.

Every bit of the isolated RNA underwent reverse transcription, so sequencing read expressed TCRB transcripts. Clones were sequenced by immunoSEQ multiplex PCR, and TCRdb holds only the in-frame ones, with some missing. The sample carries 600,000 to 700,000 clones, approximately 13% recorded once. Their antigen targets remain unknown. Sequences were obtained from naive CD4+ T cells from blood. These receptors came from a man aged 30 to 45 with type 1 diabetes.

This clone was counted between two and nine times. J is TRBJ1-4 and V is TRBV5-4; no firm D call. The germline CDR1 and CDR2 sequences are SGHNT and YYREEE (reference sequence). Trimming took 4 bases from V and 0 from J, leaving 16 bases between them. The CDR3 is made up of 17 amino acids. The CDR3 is CASSASPGPATNEKLFF. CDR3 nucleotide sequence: TGTGCCAGCAGCGCCTCCCCCGGGCCCGCAACTAATGAAAAACTGTTTTTT.

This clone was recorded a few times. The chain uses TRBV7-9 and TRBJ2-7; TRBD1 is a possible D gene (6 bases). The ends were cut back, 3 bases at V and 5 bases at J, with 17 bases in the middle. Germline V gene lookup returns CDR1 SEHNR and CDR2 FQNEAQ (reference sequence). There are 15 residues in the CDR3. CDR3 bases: TGTGCCAGCAGCTTTGCCACCGGGACAAAGGACGAGCAGTACTTC. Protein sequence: CASSFATGTKDEQYF.

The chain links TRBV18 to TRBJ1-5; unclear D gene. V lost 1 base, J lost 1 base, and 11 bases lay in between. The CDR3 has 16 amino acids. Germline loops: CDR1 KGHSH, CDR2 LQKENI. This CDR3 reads CASSPRALGSNQPQHF. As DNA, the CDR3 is TGTGCCAGCTCACCACGTGCTCTCGGGAGCAATCAGCCCCAGCATTTT.

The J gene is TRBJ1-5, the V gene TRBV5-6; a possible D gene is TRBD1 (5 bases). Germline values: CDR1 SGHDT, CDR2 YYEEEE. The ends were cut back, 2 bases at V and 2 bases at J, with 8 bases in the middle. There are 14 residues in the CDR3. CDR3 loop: CASSFLGGNQPQHF. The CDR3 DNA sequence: TGTGCCAGCAGCTTCTTGGGGGGCAATCAGCCCCAGCATTTT. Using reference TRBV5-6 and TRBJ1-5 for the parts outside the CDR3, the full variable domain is DAGVTQSPTHLIKTRGQQVTLRCSPKSGHDTVSWYQQALGQGPQFIFQYYEEEERQRGNFPDRFSGHQFPNYSSELNVNALLLGDSALYLCASSFLGGNQPQHFGDGTRLSIL.

This chain's CDR3 is CASSTDPNGWWAYNEQFF. The DNA of the CDR3 is TGTGCCAGCTCTACGGATCCGAACGGGTGGTGGGCATACAATGAGCAGTTCTTC. The rearrangement links TRBV18 to TRBJ2-1, with D uncertain. The V gene lost 6 bases and the J gene lost 4 bases, with 25 bases spanning the gap. The CDR3 runs 18 residues. Per germline, CDR1 KGHSH and CDR2 LQKENI.

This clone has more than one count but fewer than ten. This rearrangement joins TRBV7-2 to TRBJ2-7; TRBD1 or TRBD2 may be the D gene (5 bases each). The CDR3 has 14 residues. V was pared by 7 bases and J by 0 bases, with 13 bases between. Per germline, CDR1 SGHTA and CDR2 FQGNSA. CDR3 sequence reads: CASTMGPRSYEQYF. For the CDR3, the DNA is TGTGCCAGCACCATGGGACCCCGCTCCTACGAGCAGTACTTC. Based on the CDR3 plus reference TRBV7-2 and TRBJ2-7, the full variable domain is GAGVSQSPSNKVTEKGKDVELRCDPISGHTALYWYRQSLGQGLEFLIYFQGNSAPDKSGLPSDRFSAERTGGSVSTLTIQRTQQEDSAVYLCASTMGPRSYEQYFGPGTRLTVT.

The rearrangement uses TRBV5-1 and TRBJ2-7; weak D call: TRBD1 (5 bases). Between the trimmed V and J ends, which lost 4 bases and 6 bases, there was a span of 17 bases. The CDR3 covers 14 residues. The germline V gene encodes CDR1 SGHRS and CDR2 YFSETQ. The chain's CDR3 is CASSQAQGSGEQYF. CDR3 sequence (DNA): TGCGCCAGCAGCCAGGCCCAGGGTTCCGGCGAGCAGTACTTC.

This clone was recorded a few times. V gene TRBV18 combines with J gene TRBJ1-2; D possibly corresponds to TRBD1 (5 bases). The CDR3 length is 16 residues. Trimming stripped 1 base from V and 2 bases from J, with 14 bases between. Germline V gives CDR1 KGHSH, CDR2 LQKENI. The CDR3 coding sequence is TGTGCCAGCTCACCACTCCAAACAGGACAAAACTATGGCTACACCTTC. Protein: CASSPLQTGQNYGYTF.

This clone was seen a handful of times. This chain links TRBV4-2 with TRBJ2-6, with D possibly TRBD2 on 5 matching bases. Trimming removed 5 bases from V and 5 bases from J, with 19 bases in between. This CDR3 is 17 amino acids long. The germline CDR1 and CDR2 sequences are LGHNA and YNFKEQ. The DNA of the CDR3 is TGTGCCAGCAGCGTAAACAGAAAATCGGGGTGGGCCAACGTCCTGACTTTC. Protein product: CASSVNRKSGWANVLTF.

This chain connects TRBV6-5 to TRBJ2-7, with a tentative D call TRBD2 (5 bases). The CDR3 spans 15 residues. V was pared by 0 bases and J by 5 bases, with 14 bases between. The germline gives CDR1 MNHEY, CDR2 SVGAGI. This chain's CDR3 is CASSYSRVGGHEQYF. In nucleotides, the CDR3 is TGTGCCAGCAGTTACTCGAGGGTTGGTGGGCACGAGCAGTACTTC.

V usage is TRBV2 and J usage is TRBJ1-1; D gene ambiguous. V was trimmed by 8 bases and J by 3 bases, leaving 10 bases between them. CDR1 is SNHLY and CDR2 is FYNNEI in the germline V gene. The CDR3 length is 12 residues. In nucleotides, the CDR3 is TGTGCCAGCCGCACAATGGACACTGAAGCTTTCTTT. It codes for CASRTMDTEAFF.

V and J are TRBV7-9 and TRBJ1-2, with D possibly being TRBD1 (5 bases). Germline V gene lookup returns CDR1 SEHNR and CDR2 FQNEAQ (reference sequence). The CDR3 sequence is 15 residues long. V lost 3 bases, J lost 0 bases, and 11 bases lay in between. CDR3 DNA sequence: TGTGCCAGCAGCTTCGGGGACGGACCTAACTATGGCTACACCTTC. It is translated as CASSFGDGPNYGYTF.

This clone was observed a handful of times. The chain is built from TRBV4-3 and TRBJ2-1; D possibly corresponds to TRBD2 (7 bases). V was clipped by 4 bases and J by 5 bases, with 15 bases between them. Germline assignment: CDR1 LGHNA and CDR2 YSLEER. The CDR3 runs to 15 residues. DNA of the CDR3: TGCGCCAGCAGCCTCAAGGCGGGGGCCAACAATGAGCAGTTCTTC. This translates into CASSLKAGANNEQFF.

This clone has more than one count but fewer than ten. The CDR3 spells CASSFGEGAYGYTF. CDR3 nucleotide sequence: TGTGCCAGCAGCTTTGGGGAGGGGGCCTATGGCTACACCTTC. V and J are TRBV7-2 and TRBJ1-2; 7 bases agree with TRBD1. The germline gives CDR1 SGHTA, CDR2 FQGNSA. V shed 3 bases and J 4 bases; nucleotides not matched to a gene: 5. CDR3 length: 14 residues.

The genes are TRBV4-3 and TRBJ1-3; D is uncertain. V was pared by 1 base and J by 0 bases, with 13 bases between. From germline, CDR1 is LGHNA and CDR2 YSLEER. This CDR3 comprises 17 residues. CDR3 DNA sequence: TGCGCCAGCAGCCAAGCTTTAGGCACTCGCTCTGGAAACACCATATATTTT. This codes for CASSQALGTRSGNTIYF.

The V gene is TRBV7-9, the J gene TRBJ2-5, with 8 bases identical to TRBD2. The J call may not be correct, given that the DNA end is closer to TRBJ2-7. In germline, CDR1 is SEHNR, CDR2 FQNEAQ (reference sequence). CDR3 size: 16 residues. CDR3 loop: CASSQTSGWLAYEQYF. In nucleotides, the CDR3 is TGTGCCAGCAGCCAAACTAGCGGCTGGCTCGCCTACGAGCAGTACTTC.

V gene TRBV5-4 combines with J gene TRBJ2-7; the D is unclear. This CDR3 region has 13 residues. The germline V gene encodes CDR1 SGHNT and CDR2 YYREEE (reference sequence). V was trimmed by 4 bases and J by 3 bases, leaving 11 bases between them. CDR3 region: CASSDVGNYEQYF. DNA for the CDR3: TGTGCCAGCAGCGATGTGGGGAACTACGAGCAGTACTTC. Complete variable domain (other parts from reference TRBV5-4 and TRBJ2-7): ETGVTQSPTHLIKTRGQQVTLRCSSQSGHNTVSWYQQALGQGPQFIFQYYREEENGRGNFPPRFSGLQFPNYSSELNVNALELDDSALYLCASSDVGNYEQYFGPGTRLTVT.

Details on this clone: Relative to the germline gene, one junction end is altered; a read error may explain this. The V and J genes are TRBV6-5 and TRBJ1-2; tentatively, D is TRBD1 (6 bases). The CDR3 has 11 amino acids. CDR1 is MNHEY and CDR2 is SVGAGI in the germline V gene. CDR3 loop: CASSGGQAHYF. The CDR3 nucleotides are TGTGCCAGCAGTGGGGGGCAGGCCCACTACTTC.

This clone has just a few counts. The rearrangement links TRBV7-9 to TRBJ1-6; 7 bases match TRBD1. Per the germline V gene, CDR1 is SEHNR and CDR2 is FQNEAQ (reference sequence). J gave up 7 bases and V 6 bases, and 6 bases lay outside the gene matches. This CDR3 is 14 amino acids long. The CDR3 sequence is CASRPGQMNSPLHF. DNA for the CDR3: TGTGCCAGCAGACCGGGACAGATGAATTCACCCCTCCACTTT.

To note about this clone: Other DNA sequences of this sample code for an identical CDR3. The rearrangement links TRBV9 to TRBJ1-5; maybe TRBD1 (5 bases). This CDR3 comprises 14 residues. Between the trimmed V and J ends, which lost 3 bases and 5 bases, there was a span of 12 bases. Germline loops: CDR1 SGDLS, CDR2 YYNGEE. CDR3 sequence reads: CASSATGRDQPQHF. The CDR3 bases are TGTGCCAGCAGCGCCACAGGACGGGATCAGCCCCAGCATTTT.

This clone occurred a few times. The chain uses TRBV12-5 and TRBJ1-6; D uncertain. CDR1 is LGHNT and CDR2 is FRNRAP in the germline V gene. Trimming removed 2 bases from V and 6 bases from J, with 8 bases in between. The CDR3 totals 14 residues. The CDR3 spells CASGLPASNSPLHF. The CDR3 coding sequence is TGTGCTAGTGGTTTGCCTGCTAGTAATTCACCCCTCCACTTT. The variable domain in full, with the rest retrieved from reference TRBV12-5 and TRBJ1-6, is DARVTQTPRHKVTEMGQEVTMRCQPILGHNTVFWYRQTMMQGLELLAYFRNRAPLDDSGMPKDRFSAEMPDATLATLKIQPSEPRDSAVYFCASGLPASNSPLHFGNGTRLTVT.

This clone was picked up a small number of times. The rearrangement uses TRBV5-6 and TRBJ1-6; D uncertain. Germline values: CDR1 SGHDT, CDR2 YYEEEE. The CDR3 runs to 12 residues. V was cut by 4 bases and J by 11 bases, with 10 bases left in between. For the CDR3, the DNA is TGTGCCAGCAGCCTGGAACTGGCACCCCTCCACTTT. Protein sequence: CASSLELAPLHF.

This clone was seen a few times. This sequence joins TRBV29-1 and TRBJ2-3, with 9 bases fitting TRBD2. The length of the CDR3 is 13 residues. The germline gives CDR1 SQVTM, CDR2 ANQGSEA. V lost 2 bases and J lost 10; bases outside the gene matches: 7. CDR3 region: CSVESRGGAAQYF. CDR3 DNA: TGCAGCGTTGAATCCCGCGGGGGGGCTGCGCAGTATTTT.

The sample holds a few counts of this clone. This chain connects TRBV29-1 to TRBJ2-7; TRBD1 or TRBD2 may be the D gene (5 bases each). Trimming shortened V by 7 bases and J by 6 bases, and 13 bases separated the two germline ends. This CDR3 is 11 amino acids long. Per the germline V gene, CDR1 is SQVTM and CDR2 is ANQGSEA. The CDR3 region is CSGQRGPEQYF. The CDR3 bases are TGCAGCGGGCAACGGGGCCCCGAGCAGTACTTC.

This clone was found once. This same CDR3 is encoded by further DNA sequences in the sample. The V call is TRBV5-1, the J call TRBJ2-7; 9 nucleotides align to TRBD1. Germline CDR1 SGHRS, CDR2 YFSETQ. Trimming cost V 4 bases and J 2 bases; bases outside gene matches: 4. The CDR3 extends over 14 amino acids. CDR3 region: CASSSRQGAYEQYF. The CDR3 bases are TGCGCCAGCAGCAGCAGACAGGGGGCCTACGAGCAGTACTTC. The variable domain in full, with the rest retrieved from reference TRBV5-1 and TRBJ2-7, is KAGVTQTPRYLIKTRGQQVTLSCSPISGHRSVSWYQQTPGQGLQFLFEYFSETQRNKGNFPGRFSGRQFSNSRSEMNVSTLELGDSALYLCASSSRQGAYEQYFGPGTRLTVT.

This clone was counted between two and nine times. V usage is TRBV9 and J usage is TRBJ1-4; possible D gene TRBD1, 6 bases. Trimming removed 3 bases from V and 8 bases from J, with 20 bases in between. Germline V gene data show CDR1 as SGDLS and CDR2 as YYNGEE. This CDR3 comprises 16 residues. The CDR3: CASSGRPGANGEKLFF. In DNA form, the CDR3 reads TGTGCCAGCAGCGGACGACCAGGGGCTAATGGGGAAAAACTGTTTTTT. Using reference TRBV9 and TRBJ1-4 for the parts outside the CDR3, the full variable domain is DSGVTQTPKHLITATGQRVTLRCSPRSGDLSVYWYQQSLDQGLQFLIQYYNGEERAKGNILERFSAQQFPDLHSELNLSSLELGDSALYFCASSGRPGANGEKLFFGSGTQLSVL.

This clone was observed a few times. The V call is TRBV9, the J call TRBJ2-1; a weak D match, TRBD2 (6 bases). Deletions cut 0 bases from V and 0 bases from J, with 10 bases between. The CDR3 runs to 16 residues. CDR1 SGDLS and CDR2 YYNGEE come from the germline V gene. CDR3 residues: CASSVEPAGSYNEQFF. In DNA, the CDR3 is TGTGCCAGCAGCGTAGAGCCAGCGGGCTCCTACAATGAGCAGTTCTTC.

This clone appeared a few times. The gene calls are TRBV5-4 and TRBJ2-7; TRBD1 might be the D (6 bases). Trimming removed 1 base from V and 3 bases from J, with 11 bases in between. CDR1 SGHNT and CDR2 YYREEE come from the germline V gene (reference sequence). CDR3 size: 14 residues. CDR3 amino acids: CASSLLGHDYEQYF. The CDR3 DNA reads TGTGCCAGCAGCTTGTTGGGACACGACTACGAGCAGTACTTC. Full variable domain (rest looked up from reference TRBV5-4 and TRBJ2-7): ETGVTQSPTHLIKTRGQQVTLRCSSQSGHNTVSWYQQALGQGPQFIFQYYREEENGRGNFPPRFSGLQFPNYSSELNVNALELDDSALYLCASSLLGHDYEQYFGPGTRLTVT.